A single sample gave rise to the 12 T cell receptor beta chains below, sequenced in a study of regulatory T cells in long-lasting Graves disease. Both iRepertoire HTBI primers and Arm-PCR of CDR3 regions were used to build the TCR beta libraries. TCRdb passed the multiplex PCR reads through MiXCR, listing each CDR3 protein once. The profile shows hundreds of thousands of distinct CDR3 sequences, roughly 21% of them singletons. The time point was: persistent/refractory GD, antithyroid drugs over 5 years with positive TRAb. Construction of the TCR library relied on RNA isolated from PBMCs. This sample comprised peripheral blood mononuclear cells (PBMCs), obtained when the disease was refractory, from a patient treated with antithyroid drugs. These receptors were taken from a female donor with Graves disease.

CDR3 sequence (DNA): TGTGCCAGCAGTGCCGCTTTTGGGACAGGGCTGGATGAGCAGTTCTTC. It yields the protein CASSAAFGTGLDEQFF. This chain links TRBV28 with TRBJ2-1, with TRBD1 identical over 9 bases. The ends lost 5 bases at V and 8 bases at J; junction bases unmatched: 13. The CDR3 sequence is 16 residues long. The germline CDR1 and CDR2 sequences are MDHEN and SYDVKM.

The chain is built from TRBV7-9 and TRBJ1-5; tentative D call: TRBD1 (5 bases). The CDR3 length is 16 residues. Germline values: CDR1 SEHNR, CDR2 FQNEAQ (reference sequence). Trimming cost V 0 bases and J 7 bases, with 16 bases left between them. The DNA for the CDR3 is TGTGCCAGCAGCTTAGCGGGCAGGGAGGCTGGGCAGCCCCAGCATTTT. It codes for CASSLAGREAGQPQHF.

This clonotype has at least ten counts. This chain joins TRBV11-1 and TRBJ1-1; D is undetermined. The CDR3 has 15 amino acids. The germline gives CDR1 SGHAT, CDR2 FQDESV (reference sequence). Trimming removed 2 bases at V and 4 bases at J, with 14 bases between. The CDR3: CASSLSGSGGTEAFF. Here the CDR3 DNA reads TGTGCCAGCAGCTTATCGGGCTCAGGCGGCACTGAAGCTTTCTTT.

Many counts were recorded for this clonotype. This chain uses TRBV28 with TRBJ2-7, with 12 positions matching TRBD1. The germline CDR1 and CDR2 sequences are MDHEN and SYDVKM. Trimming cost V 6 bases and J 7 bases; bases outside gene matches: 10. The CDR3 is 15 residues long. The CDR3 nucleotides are TGTGCCAGCAGGGAGGGACAGGGGGCGAGAAGGGAGCAGTACTTC. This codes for CASREGQGARREQYF. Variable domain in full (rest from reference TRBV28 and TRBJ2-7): DVKVTQSSRYLVKRTGEKVFLECVQDMDHENMFWYRQDPGLGLRLIYFSYDVKMKEKGDIPEGYSVSREKKERFSLILESASTNQTSMYLCASREGQGARREQYFGPGTRLTVT.

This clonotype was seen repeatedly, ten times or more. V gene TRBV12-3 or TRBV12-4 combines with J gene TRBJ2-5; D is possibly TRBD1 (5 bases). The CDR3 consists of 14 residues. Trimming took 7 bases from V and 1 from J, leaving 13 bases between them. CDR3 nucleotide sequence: TGTGCCAGCACGACAGCCCTGAGCCAAGAGACCCAGTACTTC. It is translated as CASTTALSQETQYF.

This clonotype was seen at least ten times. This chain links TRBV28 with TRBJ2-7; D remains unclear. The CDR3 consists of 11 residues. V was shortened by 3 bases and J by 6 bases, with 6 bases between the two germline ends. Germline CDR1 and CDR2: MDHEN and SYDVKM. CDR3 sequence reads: CASSLYSEQYF. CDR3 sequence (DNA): TGTGCCAGCAGTTTGTACTCCGAGCAGTACTTC.

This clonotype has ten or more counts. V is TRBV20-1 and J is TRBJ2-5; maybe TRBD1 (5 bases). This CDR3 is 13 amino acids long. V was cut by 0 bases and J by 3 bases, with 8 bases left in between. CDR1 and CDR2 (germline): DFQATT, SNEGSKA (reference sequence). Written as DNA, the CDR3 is TGCAGTGCTAGAGATCCAGGGAAAGAGACCCAGTACTTC. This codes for CSARDPGKETQYF.

The CDR3 is CAISEWESGNQPQHF. The CDR3, as DNA: TGTGCCATCAGTGAGTGGGAATCCGGTAATCAGCCCCAGCATTTT. The V call is TRBV10-3, the J call TRBJ1-5; D is unresolved. V was clipped by 1 base and J by 4 bases, with 11 bases between them. The CDR3 is 15 residues long. From germline, CDR1 is ENHRY and CDR2 SYGVKD.

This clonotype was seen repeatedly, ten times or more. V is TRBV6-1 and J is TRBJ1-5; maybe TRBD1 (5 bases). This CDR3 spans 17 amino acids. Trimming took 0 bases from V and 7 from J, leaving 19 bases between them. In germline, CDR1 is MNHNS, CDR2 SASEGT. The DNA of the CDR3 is TGTGCCAGCAGTGAAGCTAGAGTAGTGCAGGGCTCACAGCCCCAGCATTTT. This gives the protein CASSEARVVQGSQPQHF.

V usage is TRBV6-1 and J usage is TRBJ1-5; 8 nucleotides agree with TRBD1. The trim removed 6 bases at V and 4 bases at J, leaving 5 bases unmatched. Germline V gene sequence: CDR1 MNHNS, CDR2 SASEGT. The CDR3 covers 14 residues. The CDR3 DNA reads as TGTGCCAGCAGATTCACAGGGGGAAATCAGCCCCAGCATTTT. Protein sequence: CASRFTGGNQPQHF.

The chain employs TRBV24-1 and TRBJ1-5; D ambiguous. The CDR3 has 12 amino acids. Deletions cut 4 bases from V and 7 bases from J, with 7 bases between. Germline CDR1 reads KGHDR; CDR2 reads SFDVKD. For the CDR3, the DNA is TGTGCCACCAGTGAGGGGAGGCAGCCCCAGCATTTT. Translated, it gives CATSEGRQPQHF.

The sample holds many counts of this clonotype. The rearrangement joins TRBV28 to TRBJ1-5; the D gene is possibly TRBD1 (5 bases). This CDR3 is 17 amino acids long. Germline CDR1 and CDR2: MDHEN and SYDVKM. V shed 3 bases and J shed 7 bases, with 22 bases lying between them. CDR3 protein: CASSLLAGEGYEQPQHF. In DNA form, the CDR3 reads TGTGCCAGCAGTTTGTTAGCAGGCGAGGGGTATGAACAGCCCCAGCATTTT. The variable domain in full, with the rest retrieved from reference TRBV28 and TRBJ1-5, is DVKVTQSSRYLVKRTGEKVFLECVQDMDHENMFWYRQDPGLGLRLIYFSYDVKMKEKGDIPEGYSVSREKKERFSLILESASTNQTSMYLCASSLLAGEGYEQPQHFGDGTRLSIL.